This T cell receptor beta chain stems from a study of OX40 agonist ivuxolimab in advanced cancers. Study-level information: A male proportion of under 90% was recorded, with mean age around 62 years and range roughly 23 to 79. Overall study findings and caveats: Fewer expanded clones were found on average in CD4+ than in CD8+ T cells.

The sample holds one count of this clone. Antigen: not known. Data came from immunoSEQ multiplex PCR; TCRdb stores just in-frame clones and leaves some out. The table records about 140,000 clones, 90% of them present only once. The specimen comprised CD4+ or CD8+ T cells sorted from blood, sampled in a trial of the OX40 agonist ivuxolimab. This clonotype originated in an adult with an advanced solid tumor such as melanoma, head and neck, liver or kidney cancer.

CDR3 nucleotide sequence: TGCGCCAGCAGCTTGGTGACTAGTACCAATGAGCAGTTCTTC. It translates to CASSLVTSTNEQFF. This chain uses TRBV5-1 with TRBJ2-1; TRBD2 might be the D (6 bases). This CDR3 comprises 14 residues. Trimming cost V 0 bases and J 6 bases, with 10 bases left between them. Germline values: CDR1 SGHRS, CDR2 YFSETQ. Together with reference TRBV5-1 and TRBJ2-1, the CDR3 gives the full variable domain: KAGVTQTPRYLIKTRGQQVTLSCSPISGHRSVSWYQQTPGQGLQFLFEYFSETQRNKGNFPGRFSGRQFSNSRSEMNVSTLELGDSALYLCASSLVTSTNEQFFGPGTRLTVL.